This T cell receptor (beta chain) originates from a study of CD8 T cells in Susac syndrome. This CDR3 is 18 amino acids long. In germline, CDR1 is LNHNV, CDR2 YYDKDF (reference sequence). J was trimmed by 2 bases and V by 3 bases; bases with no gene match: 5. The RNA input was about 0.45 to 1 ug, and it was reverse transcribed with random hexamers. TCRdb called the immunoSEQ multiplex PCR reads again in MiXCR, with one record for every CDR3 protein. The sample has 120,000 to 150,000 distinct CDR3 sequences, approximately 93% seen once. This clonotype appeared a single time. Antigen specificity is unknown. Study-level points and caveats: The study acknowledged a relatively small number of individuals in its TCR sequencing and HLA analysis.

The sequencing sample was made of CD4+ T cells from PBMCs. The genes are TRBV15 and TRBJ2-3; 16 bases line up with TRBD2. This TCR was recovered from a human donor in good health. The CDR3 protein is CATSRGLAGGANTDTQYF. The CDR3 DNA follows: TGTGCCACCAGCAGGGGACTAGCGGGAGGGGCGAACACAGATACGCAGTATTTT.